Given below is one T cell receptor beta chain in context. This clonotype was seen repeatedly, ten times or more. Its recognized antigen is unknown. The sample holds no much larger clone one base away, and base qualities are not on file. V is pared back by 6 bases and J by 4 bases, with 7 bases lying between the germline termini. As encoded in the germline V gene, CDR1 is MNHEY while CDR2 is SVGAGI. From the cysteine up to the phenylalanine, the CDR3 has a length of 11 residues. The CDR3 DNA has 33 bases and is translated from base 1. The ophthalmopathy patients had moderately to severely active disease, with a Clinical Activity Score of 3 or higher, a NOSPECS grade of 4 or higher, and a disease duration of less than 3 months. Anyone with other autoimmune diseases, uncontrolled infections, pregnancy or lactation was excluded from the study. Clinical symptoms, serum thyroxine, TRAb, thyroid ultrasound and orbital computed tomography were used for diagnosis. PBMCs were isolated from about 10 ml of fresh peripheral blood by Ficoll-Paque density gradient centrifugation. Total RNA was extracted using Trizol reagent, and RNA quality was checked on an Agilent 2100 Bioanalyzer.

For repertoire sequencing, TCR beta CDR3 regions were amplified from RNA transcripts. The first round was an RT-PCR using HTBI primers with the Qiagen OneStep RT-PCR kit, and this first round was followed by a second-round multiplex PCR, then size selection and purification. Sequencing of the libraries was carried out on an Illumina HiSeq2000 in paired-end mode with 100 bp reads. For the original study's pipeline: SOAPnuke was used to process the reads, throwing out any read that had adapters, had uncalled bases, had a mean Phred below 15, or lacked an exact constant-primer or identifier match. High-quality paired reads were merged with COPE v1.2.5. Clonotypes were defined as unique nucleotide sequences and were aligned to IMGT TRB V, D and J references using MiTCR v1.1. Analysis was restricted to V-J combinations with a frequency above 0.0001, which covered roughly 99% of repertoires. For each V-J combination, a TCR clonal expansion and chaos score was defined as the ratio of F50 clonal expansion to chaos observed in the TCRdist matrix. Welch's t-statistics and random forest were used to reduce the features to some 13 V-J combinations, which were then used as input to a naive Bayes classifier. The Morisita-Horn index was used to measure how similar the thyroid and blood repertoires were. TCRdb reanalyzed the raw reads on its own, using fastp at Q25 for trimming and MiXCR for clone calling, and kept in-frame beta chains. Rows are combined by CDR3 protein, so each entry shows the most common genes and DNA. TCRdb, rather than the study authors, made the V and J calls. The sample profile shows under 350,000 distinct CDR3 sequences; under 20% of them were found once. The ten biggest clones cover 12% of the sample.

The data derive from a study of Graves' ophthalmopathy and Graves' hyperthyroidism (dated by TCRdb to between 2017 and 2018). Looking at the study overall: Peripheral blood was collected before any treatment was given, at the time of initial diagnosis. The study used TCR beta repertoire signatures to distinguish Graves' ophthalmopathy from Graves' hyperthyroidism and to predict progression to ophthalmopathy. To explore V-J signatures distinguishing ophthalmopathy from hyperthyroidism, a discovery set of under 110 patients (roughly 45 ophthalmopathy, 55 to 60 stable hyperthyroidism) was enrolled. In roughly 6 hyperthyroidism patients, the T-cell repertoire of thyroid tissue was compared with the T-cell repertoire of blood. Once sampling was done, hyperthyroidism patients were given methimazole at a starting dose of 30 mg daily, while ophthalmopathy patients were given high-dose intravenous methylprednisolone. In total, some 140 blood samples were TCR-sequenced: 40 to 45 ophthalmopathy, over 70 hyperthyroidism and roughly 17 hyperthyroidism-to-ophthalmopathy patients. For independent validation, a separate cohort was made up of 18 hyperthyroidism patients plus 17 patients who later progressed from hyperthyroidism to ophthalmopathy. Summary of the overall study and its limitations: The 13-signature model separated ophthalmopathy from stable hyperthyroidism with approximately 90% sensitivity and around 84% specificity in cross-validation, and 80%/75% in the test set. Sample size was not statistically predetermined, and group allocation was not concealed from the investigators. In validation, the model predicted ophthalmopathy progression with 70.59% sensitivity and roughly 72% specificity; roughly 12 predicted patients were CT-confirmed with GO in a median of roughly 6.8 months. Most expanded thyroid clonotypes with a frequency above 0.001 also appeared in blood, which suggests that blood repertoires may reflect the immune response in the thyroid.

The rearrangement joined TRBV6-5 to TRBJ2-7; the D gene remains uncertain. The TCR comes from an adult man with Graves' ophthalmopathy. The specimen sequenced was peripheral blood. The DNA is TGTGCCAGCAGAAGACAATACGAGCAGTACTTC. The translation is CASRRQYEQYF.